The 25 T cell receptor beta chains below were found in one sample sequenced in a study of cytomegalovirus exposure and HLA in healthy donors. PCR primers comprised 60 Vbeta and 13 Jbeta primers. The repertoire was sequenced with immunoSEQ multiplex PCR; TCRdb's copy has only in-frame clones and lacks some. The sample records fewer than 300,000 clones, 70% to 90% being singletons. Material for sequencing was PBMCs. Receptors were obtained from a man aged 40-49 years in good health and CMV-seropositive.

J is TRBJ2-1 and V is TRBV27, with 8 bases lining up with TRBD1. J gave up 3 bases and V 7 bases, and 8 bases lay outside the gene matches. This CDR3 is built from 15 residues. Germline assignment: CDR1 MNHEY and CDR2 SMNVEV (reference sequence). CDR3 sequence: CASTPGTGLYNEQFF. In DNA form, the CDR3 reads TGTGCCAGCACCCCCGGGACAGGACTCTACAATGAGCAGTTCTTC.

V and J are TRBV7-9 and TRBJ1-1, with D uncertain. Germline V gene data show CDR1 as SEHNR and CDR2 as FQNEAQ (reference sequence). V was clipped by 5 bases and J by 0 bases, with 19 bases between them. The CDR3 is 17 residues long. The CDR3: CASSPKRAGDMNTEAFF. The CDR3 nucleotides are TGTGCCAGCAGCCCAAAGCGGGCAGGAGATATGAACACTGAAGCTTTCTTT. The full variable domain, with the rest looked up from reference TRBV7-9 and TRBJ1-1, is DTGVSQNPRHKITKRGQNVTFRCDPISEHNRLYWYRQTLGQGPEFLTYFQNEAQLEKSRLLSDRFSAERPKGSFSTLEIQRTEQGDSAMYLCASSPKRAGDMNTEAFFGQGTRLTVV.

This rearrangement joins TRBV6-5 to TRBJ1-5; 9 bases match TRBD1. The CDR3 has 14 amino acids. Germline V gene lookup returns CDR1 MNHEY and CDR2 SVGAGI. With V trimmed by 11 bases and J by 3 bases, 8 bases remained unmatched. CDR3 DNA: TGTGCCTCCGGGACAGGGCTTTACAATCAGCCCCAGCATTTT. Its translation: CASGTGLYNQPQHF.

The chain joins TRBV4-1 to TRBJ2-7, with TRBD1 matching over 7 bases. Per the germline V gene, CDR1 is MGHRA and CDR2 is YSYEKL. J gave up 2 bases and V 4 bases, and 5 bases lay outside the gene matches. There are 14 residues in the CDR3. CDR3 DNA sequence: TGCGCCAGCAGCCGAGGGGACAGTGCCTACGAGCAGTACTTC. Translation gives CASSRGDSAYEQYF.

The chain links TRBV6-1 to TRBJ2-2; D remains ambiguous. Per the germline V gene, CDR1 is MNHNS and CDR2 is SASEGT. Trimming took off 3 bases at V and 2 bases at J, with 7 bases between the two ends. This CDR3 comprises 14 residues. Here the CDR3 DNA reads TGTGCCAGCAGTGATCTGGCAAACACCGGGGAGCTGTTTTTT. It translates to CASSDLANTGELFF.

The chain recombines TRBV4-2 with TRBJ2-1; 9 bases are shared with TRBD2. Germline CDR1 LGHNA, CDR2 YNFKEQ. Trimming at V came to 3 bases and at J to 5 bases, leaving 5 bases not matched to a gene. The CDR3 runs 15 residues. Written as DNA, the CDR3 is TGTGCCAGCAGCCAGGGCGGGAGGGCCGACAATGAGCAGTTCTTC. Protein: CASSQGGRADNEQFF.

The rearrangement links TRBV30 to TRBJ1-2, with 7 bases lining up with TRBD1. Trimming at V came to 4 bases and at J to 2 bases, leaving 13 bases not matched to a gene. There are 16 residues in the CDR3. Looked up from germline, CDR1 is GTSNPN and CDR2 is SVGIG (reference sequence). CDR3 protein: CAWTRDSSYSNYGYTF. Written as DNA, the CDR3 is TGTGCCTGGACCCGGGACAGTTCCTATAGCAACTATGGCTACACCTTC.

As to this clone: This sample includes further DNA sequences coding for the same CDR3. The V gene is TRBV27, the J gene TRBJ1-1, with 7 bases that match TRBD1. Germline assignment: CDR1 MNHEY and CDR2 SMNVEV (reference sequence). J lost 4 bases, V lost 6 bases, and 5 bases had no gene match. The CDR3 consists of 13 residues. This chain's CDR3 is CASSLPGGTEAFF. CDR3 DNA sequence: TGTGCCAGCAGCCTCCCAGGGGGCACTGAAGCTTTCTTT.

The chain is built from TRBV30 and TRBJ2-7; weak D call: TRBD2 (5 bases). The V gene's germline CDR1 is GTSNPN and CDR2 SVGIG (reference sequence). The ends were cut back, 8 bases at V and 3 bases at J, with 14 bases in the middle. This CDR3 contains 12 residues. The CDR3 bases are TGTGCCGCCGCATTCGGGAACTACGAGCAGTACTTC. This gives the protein CAAAFGNYEQYF.

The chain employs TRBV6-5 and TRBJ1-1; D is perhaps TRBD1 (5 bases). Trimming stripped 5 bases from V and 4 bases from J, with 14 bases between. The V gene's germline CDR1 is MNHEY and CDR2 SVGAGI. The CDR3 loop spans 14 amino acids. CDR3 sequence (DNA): TGTGCCAGCAGTAGACAGAGATGGGGCACTGAAGCTTTCTTT. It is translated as CASSRQRWGTEAFF.

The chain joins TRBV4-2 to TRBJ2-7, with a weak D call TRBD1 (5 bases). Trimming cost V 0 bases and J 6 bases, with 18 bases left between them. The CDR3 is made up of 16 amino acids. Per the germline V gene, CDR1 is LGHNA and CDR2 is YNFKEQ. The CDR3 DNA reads TGTGCCAGCAGCCAAGATTTGTTCGGGTCAGGGTCCGAGCAGTACTTC. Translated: CASSQDLFGSGSEQYF.

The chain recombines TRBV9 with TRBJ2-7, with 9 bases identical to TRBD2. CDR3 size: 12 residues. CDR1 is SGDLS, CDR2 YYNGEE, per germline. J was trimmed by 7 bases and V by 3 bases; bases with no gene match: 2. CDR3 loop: CASSGTSDEQYF. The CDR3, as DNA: TGTGCCAGCAGCGGGACTAGCGATGAGCAGTACTTC.

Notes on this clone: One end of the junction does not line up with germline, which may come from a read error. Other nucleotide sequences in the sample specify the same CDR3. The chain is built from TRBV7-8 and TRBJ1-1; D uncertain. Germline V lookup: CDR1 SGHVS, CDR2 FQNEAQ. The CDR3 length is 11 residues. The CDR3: CASSLELEAFF. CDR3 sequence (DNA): TGCGCCAGCAGCTTAGAGCTAGAAGCTTTCTTT.

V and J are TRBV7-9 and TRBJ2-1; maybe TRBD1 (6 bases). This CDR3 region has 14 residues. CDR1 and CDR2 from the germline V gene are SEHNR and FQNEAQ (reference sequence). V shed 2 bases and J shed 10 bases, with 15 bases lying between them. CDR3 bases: TGTGCCAGCAGCTTACCCCAGGGGACCTTCGAGCAGTTCTTC. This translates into CASSLPQGTFEQFF.

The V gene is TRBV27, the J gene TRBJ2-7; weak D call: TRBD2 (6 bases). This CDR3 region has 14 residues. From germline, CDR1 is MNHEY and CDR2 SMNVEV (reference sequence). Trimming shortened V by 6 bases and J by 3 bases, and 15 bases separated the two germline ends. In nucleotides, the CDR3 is TGTGCCAGCAGCCGCAGACTAGGCGTCTACGAGCAGTACTTC. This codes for CASSRRLGVYEQYF.

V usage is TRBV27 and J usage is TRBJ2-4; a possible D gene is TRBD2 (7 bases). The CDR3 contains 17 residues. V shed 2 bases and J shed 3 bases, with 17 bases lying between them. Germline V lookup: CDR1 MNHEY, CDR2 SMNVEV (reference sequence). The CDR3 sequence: CASSLLSRGGIKNIQYF. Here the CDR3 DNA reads TGTGCCAGCAGTTTACTCTCAAGGGGGGGGATCAAAAACATTCAGTACTTC.

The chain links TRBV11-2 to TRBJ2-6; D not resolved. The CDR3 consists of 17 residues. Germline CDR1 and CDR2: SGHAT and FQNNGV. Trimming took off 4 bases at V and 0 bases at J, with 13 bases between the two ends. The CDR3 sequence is CASSSLSRSSGANVLTF. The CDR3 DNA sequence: TGTGCCAGCAGCTCCCTATCACGGAGCTCTGGGGCCAACGTCCTGACTTTC.

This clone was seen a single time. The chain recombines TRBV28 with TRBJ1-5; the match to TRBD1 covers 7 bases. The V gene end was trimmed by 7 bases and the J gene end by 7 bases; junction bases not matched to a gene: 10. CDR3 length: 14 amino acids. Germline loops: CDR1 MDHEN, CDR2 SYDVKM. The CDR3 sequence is CASTTDREEQPQHF. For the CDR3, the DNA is TGTGCCAGCACTACCGACAGGGAGGAACAGCCCCAGCATTTT. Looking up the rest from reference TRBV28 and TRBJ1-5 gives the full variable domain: DVKVTQSSRYLVKRTGEKVFLECVQDMDHENMFWYRQDPGLGLRLIYFSYDVKMKEKGDIPEGYSVSREKKERFSLILESASTNQTSMYLCASTTDREEQPQHFGDGTRLSIL.

The CDR3 loop is CATSRGGRGNTDTQYF. DNA of the CDR3: TGTGCCACCAGCAGAGGAGGCAGGGGGAACACAGATACGCAGTATTTT. This chain links TRBV15 with TRBJ2-3; TRBD1 agrees at 7 bases. Looked up from germline, CDR1 is LNHNV and CDR2 is YYDKDF (reference sequence). This CDR3 has 16 amino acids. Losses at the gene ends were 1 base for V and 2 bases for J; bases not matched to a gene: 6. Using reference TRBV15 and TRBJ2-3 for the parts outside the CDR3, the full variable domain is DAMVIQNPRYQVTQFGKPVTLSCSQTLNHNVMYWYQQKSSQAPKLLFHYYDKDFNNEADTPDNFQSRRPNTSFCFLDIRSPGLGDTAMYLCATSRGGRGNTDTQYFGPGTRLTVL.

Here the CDR3 DNA reads TGTGCCAGCAGCGGGCCCAGGACAGGGGGCACTGAAGCTTTCTTT. Amino acid sequence: CASSGPRTGGTEAFF. The chain has TRBV7-9 and TRBJ1-1; TRBD1 agrees at 10 bases. This CDR3 spans 15 amino acids. Germline V gives CDR1 SEHNR, CDR2 FQNEAQ (reference sequence). V lost 5 bases and J lost 4; bases outside the gene matches: 7.

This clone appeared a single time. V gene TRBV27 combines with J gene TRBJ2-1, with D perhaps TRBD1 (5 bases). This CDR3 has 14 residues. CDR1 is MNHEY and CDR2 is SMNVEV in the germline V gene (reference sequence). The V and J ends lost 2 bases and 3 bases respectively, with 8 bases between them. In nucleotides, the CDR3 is TGTGCCAGCAGTTTAGCGACAGTCTACAATGAGCAGTTCTTC. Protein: CASSLATVYNEQFF.

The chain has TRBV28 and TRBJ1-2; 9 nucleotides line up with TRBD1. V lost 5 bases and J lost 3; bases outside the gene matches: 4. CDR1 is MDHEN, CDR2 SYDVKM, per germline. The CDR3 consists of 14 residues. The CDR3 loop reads CASSQDRGDYGYTF. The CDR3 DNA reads TGTGCCAGCAGTCAGGACAGGGGCGACTATGGCTACACCTTC.

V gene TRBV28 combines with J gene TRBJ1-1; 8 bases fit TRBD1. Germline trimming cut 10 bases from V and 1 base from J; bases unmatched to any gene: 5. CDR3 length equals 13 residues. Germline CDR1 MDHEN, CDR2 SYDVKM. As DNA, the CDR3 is TGTGCCACAGGGGGCCGGAGGAACACTGAAGCTTTCTTT. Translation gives CATGGRRNTEAFF.

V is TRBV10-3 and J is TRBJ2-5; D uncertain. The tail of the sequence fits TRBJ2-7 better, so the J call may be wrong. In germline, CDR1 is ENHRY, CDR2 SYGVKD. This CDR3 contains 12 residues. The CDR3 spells CAISEAEYEQYF. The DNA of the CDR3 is TGTGCCATCAGTGAGGCGGAATACGAGCAGTACTTC.

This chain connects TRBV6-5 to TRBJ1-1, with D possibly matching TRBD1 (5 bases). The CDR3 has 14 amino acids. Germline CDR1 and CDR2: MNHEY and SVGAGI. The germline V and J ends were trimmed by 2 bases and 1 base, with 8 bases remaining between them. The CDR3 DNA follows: TGTGCCAGCAGTTACCACCAGGGGAACACTGAAGCTTTCTTT. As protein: CASSYHQGNTEAFF.